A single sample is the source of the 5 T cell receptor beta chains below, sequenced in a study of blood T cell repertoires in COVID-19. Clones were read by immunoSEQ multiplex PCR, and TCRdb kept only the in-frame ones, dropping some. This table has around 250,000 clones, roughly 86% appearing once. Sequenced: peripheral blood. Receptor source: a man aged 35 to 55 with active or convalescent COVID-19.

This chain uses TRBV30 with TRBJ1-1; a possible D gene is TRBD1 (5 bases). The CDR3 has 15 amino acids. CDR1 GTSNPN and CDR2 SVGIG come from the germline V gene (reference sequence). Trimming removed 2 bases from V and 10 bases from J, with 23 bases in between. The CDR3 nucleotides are TGTGCCTGGAGTCGGTCAGGGACCGCCTCGGGGGGAGCTTTCTTT. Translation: CAWSRSGTASGGAFF.

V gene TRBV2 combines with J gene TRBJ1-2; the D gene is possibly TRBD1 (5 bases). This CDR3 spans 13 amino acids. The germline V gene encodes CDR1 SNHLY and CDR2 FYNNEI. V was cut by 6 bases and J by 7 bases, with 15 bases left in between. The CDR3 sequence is CASRGGREGGYTF. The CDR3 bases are TGTGCCAGCAGGGGTGGCAGGGAGGGTGGCTACACCTTC.

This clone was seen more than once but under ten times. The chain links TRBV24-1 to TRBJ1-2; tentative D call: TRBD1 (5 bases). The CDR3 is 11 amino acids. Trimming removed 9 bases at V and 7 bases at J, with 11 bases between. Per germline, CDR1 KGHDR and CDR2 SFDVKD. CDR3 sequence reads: CATGSGIGYTF. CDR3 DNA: TGTGCCACCGGGTCAGGGATTGGCTACACCTTC.

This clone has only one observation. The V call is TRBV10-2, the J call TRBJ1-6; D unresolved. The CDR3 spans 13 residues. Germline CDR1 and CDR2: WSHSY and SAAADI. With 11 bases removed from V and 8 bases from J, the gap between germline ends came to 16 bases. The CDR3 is CASKGPGDSPLHF. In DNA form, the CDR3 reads TGCGCCTCCAAAGGCCCCGGGGATTCACCCCTCCACTTT.

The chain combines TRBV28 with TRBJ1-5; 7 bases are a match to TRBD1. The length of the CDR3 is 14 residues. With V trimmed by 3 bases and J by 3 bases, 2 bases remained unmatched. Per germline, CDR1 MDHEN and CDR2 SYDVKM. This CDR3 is CASSLGTVNQPQHF. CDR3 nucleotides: TGTGCCAGCAGTTTGGGGACAGTCAATCAGCCCCAGCATTTT.